These T cell receptor beta chains were read from a single sample in a study of blood T cells in healthy people across ages. Each CDR3 protein gets one entry after TCRdb re-called the 5' RACE reads with MiXCR. Found here are around 1,500,000 distinct CDR3 sequences, 28% of them singletons; the top ten hold about 8%. The material sequenced was blood. The receptors were sampled from a woman under 40 in good health. CDR3s leave out the opening cysteine and the closing phenylalanine or tryptophan.

v_call	j_call	cdr3_aa
TRBV7-3	TRBJ1-1	ASSLLGMNTEAF
TRBV20-1	TRBJ2-7	SVSSPGVLEQY
TRBV10-1	TRBJ2-2	ASMPAGETGELF
TRBV5-1	TRBJ2-7	ASSLGPRDRPLYEQY
TRBV9	TRBJ2-7	ASSVAGGSGSAYEQY
TRBV10-2	TRBJ2-7	ASRGLGQVCYEQY
TRBV5-6	TRBJ2-1	ASSPTIGYGEQF
TRBV4-2	TRBJ2-5	ASSQDWSGSQETQY
TRBV6-4	TRBJ2-7	ASTQGPTYEQY
TRBV7-9	TRBJ2-3	ASSLSDTDTQY
TRBV4-3	TRBJ2-6	ASSQDLPGRYSGADVLT
TRBV25-1	TRBJ1-2	ASLPNGNYGYT
TRBV29-1	TRBJ1-2	SSLGAGYGYT
TRBV29-1	TRBJ2-1	SVEGSGLAGSEQF
TRBV10-3	TRBJ2-5	AISEVGALETQY
TRBV7-3	TRBJ2-5	ASSLNAGRETQY
TRBV29-1	TRBJ1-2	SGLEMGGYT
TRBV4-1	TRBJ2-1	ASSQAGPGLADNEQF
TRBV5-1	TRBJ1-1	ASGLGDLNTEAF
TRBV7-2	TRBJ2-7	ASSLAFEGSYEQY
TRBV30	TRBJ1-2	AWSTGAVHYGYT
TRBV14	TRBJ2-4	ASSQGRGIQY
TRBV7-9	TRBJ1-3	ASSLLPGDTIY